The T cell receptor beta chain described here comes from a study of OX40 agonist ivuxolimab in advanced cancers. About the study: The drug used for patients, ivuxolimab, was an agonistic anti-OX40 (CD134) antibody. At 0.01 to 10 mg/kg, ivuxolimab was administered intravenously to patients every 2 weeks. General study points: In the expanded peripheral T cells, antigen specificity was never determined. Among the least clonally expanded were partial responders at 0.1-3.0 mg/kg.

Looked up from germline, CDR1 is LNHDA and CDR2 is SQIVND (reference sequence). The CDR3 is 16 amino acids. Trimming cost V 1 base and J 1 base, with 12 bases left between them. Notes on this clone: Its antigen is undetermined.

Some clones are missing from TCRdb's copy, which holds only in-frame ones; the method was immunoSEQ multiplex PCR. The sample has fewer than 70,000 clones; 77% are singletons. This clonotype was obtained from an adult with an advanced solid tumor such as melanoma, head and neck, liver or kidney cancer. The material was CD4+ or CD8+ T cells sorted from blood, obtained in a trial of the OX40 agonist ivuxolimab. V is TRBV19 and J is TRBJ2-3, with D unclear. Here the CDR3 DNA reads TGTGCCAGTAGTATAGGTCGCGGCGGCGGCACAGATACGCAGTATTTT. Translation gives CASSIGRGGGTDTQYF. Combining the CDR3 with reference TRBV19 and TRBJ2-3 gives the whole variable domain DGGITQSPKYLFRKEGQNVTLSCEQNLNHDAMYWYRQDPGQGLRLIYYSQIVNDFQKGDIAEGYSVSREKKESFPLTVTSAQKNPTAFYLCASSIGRGGGTDTQYFGPGTRLTVL.